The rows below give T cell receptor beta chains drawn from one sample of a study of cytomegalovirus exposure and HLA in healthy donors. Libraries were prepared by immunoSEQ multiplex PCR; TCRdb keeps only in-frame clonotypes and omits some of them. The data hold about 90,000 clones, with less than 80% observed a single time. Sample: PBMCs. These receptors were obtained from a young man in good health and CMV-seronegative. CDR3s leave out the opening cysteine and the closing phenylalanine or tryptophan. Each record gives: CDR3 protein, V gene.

CDR3 protein: ASRGGTGANQPQH
V gene: TRBV27

CDR3 protein: ASRFTGGLNQPQH
V gene: TRBV27

CDR3 protein: ASSGRQVAEAF
V gene: TRBV25-1

CDR3 protein: NCHTETGTGVFRAF
V gene: TRBV29-1

CDR3 protein: ASSSEASYEQY
V gene: TRBV5-1

CDR3 protein: ASSQPGTREQY
V gene: TRBV4-1

CDR3 protein: AGASSGGETQY
V gene: TRBV4-2

CDR3 protein: ASSYRPDPGHNEQF
V gene: TRBV6-6

CDR3 protein: ASCPQWGTGGGETQY
V gene: TRBV4-1

CDR3 protein: ASSLRGAGFQETQY
V gene: TRBV7-9

CDR3 protein: AIRGLAGLEPANTGELF
V gene: TRBV10-3

CDR3 protein: ASSPLPRRDEQF
V gene: TRBV18

CDR3 protein: ASSPLQGAVQETQY
V gene: TRBV18

CDR3 protein: ASSAGTSGRGYTGELF
V gene: TRBV28

CDR3 protein: SVEVVYEQY
V gene: TRBV29-1

CDR3 protein: ASSVGGSTEAF
V gene: TRBV9

CDR3 protein: ASSLTGLSYEQY
V gene: TRBV7-9

CDR3 protein: ASSQGQGWNSPLH
V gene: TRBV4-3

CDR3 protein: ASSQDKAGGADTQY
V gene: TRBV7-9

CDR3 protein: AWSVYNEAWEEKLF
V gene: TRBV30

CDR3 protein: ASRKEGTGELF
V gene: TRBV10-1

CDR3 protein: ASSQEGLAWGETQY
V gene: TRBV4-1

CDR3 protein: ASSLGGTPYEQY
V gene: TRBV7-2

CDR3 protein: ASSQGDRGLPNEKLF
V gene: TRBV4-1

CDR3 protein: ASSLNTGGFYEQY
V gene: TRBV28

CDR3 protein: ASRTARASEAF
V gene: TRBV4-1

CDR3 protein: ASSPDRFNEKLF
V gene: TRBV5-4

CDR3 protein: ASSLNNRGREQY
V gene: TRBV5-1

CDR3 protein: ASSEGARGYGYT
V gene: TRBV25-1

CDR3 protein: ASSLTPDRGREDQPQH
V gene: TRBV11-3

CDR3 protein: ASTTGGHTEAF
V gene: TRBV6-5

CDR3 protein: ASSPQLGGTEAF
V gene: TRBV7-9

CDR3 protein: ASSLGGQSYEQY
V gene: TRBV27

CDR3 protein: SAIAADTQY
V gene: TRBV20-1

CDR3 protein: ASSPPDLYNSPLH
V gene: TRBV2

CDR3 protein: ASSPWTRNGQETQY
V gene: TRBV5-1

CDR3 protein: ASTPIDGRTGELF
V gene: TRBV27

CDR3 protein: ASSFRGTGDYGYT
V gene: TRBV28

CDR3 protein: ASSGDSSEAF
V gene: TRBV9

CDR3 protein: ASRRTGSNQPQH
V gene: TRBV27

CDR3 protein: ASSYKGGHEQY
V gene: TRBV7-3